Here is one T cell receptor (beta chain) with its context. Its target is not known. This entry belongs to a study of T cells after yellow fever vaccination. Study findings and constraints: A minor fraction of clonotypes spanned both CD4 and CD8 compartments.

Researchers made TCR cDNA using 5'RACE template switching, and this step added a universal primer site and UMIs. One entry per CDR3 protein results from TCRdb running MiXCR on the 5' RACE reads. This table has around 160,000 distinct CDR3 sequences, 5.5% to 7.5% appearing once. The CDR3 extends over 17 amino acids. V was cut by 5 bases and J by 1 base, with 20 bases left in between. CDR1 LNHNV and CDR2 YYDKDF come from the germline V gene (reference sequence). The material was CD4+ T cells sorted from PBMCs, obtained about 5 days after the first yellow fever vaccination. J is TRBJ2-5 and V is TRBV15; D assignment may be TRBD1 or TRBD2 (6 bases each). This receptor was obtained from a man between 18 and 35 years old who received the YFV17D yellow fever vaccine. CDR3 coding DNA: TGTGCCACCAGCCCAAGGGGGGTCAGGGGCTCCCAAGAGACCCAGTACTTC. Translating it yields CATSPRGVRGSQETQYF.